This T cell receptor beta chain comes out of a study of radiotherapy plus CTLA-4 blockade in lung cancer. Overall study context: In approximately 17% of patients, objective responses were seen; around 31% had disease control. The study's findings and limits: In blood, TCR clones derived from the tumor expanded after radiotherapy plus ipilimumab. Response, reportedly, was best predicted by interferon-beta along with early blood T cell clone dynamics.

A remark on this clone: Antigen: not known.

Measured with immunoSEQ multiplex PCR; TCRdb has only the in-frame clones, and not every one. The sample lists 70,000 to 95,000 clones, over 80% seen once, with 14% to 15% in the top ten. V was trimmed by 1 base and J by 7 bases, leaving 19 bases between them. The CDR3 is 17 amino acids. The germline gives CDR1 SGHVS, CDR2 FNYEAQ. Chemo-refractory metastatic non-small-cell lung cancer patients underwent focal radiation alongside CTLA-4 blockade with ipilimumab. The chain links TRBV7-6 to TRBJ2-2; TRBD2 is a possible D gene (5 bases). The clonotype comes from a human donor with non-small cell lung cancer that progressed on radiotherapy plus ipilimumab. Sequences were derived from peripheral blood, sampled from a patient treated with radiotherapy plus ipilimumab. This CDR3 is CASSLDKRFRAGGELFF. The DNA for the CDR3 is TGTGCCAGCAGCTTAGACAAGCGGTTTAGGGCTGGCGGGGAGCTGTTTTTT.